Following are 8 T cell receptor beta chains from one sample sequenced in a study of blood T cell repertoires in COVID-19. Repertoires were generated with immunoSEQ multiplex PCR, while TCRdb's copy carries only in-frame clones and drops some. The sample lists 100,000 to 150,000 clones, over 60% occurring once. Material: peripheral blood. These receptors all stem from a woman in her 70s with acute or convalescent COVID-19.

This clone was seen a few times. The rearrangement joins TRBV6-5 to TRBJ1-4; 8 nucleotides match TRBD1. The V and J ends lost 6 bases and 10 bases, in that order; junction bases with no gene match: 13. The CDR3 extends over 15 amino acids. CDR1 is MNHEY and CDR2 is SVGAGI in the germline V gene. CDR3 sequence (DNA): TGTGCCAGCAGCCTGGTGGGACAGGACCGGGGAAAACTGTTTTTT. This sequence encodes CASSLVGQDRGKLFF.

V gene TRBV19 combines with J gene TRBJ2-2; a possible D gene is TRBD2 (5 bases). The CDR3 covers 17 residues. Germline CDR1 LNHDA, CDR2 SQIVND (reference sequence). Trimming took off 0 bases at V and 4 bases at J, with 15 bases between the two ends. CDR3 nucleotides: TGTGCCAGTAGTATAGATCTTGGTGGGAGATTCACCGGGGAGCTGTTTTTT. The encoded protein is CASSIDLGGRFTGELFF.

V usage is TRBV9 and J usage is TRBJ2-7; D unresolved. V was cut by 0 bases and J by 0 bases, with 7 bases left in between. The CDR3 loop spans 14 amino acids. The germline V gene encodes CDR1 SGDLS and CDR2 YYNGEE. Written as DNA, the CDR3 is TGTGCCAGCAGCGTAGATTCTGTCTCCTACGAGCAGTACTTC. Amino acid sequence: CASSVDSVSYEQYF.

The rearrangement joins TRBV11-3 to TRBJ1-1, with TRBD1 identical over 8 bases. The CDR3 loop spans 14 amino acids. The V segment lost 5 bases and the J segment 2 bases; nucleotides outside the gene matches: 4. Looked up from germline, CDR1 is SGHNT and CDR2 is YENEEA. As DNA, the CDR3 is TGTGCCAGCAGCAAAGGACAGGGCAACACTGAAGCTTTCTTT. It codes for CASSKGQGNTEAFF.

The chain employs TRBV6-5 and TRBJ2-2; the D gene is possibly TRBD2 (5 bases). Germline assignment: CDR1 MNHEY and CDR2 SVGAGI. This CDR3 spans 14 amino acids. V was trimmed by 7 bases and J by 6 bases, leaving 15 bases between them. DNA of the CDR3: TGTGCCAGCACAGAGCTAGCTAGGGCCGGGGAGCTGTTTTTT. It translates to CASTELARAGELFF.

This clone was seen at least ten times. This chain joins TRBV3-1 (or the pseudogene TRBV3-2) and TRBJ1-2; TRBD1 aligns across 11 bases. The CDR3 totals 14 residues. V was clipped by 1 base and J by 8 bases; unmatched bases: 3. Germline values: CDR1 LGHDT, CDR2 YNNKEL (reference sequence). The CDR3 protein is CASSQGTGGAGYTF. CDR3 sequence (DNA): TGTGCCAGCAGCCAAGGGACAGGGGGCGCGGGCTACACCTTC.

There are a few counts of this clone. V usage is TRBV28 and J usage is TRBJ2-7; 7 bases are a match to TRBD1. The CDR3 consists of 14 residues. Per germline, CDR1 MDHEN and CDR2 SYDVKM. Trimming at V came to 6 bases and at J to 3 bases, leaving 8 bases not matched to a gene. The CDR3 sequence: CASSPTGQIYEQYF. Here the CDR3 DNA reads TGTGCCAGCAGCCCGACGGGACAGATCTACGAGCAGTACTTC.

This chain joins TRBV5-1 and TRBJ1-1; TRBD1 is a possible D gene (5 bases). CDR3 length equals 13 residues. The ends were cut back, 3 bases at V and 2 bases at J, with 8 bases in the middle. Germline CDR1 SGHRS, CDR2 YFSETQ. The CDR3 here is CASSSTANTEAFF. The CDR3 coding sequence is TGCGCCAGCAGCTCGACAGCTAACACTGAAGCTTTCTTT.